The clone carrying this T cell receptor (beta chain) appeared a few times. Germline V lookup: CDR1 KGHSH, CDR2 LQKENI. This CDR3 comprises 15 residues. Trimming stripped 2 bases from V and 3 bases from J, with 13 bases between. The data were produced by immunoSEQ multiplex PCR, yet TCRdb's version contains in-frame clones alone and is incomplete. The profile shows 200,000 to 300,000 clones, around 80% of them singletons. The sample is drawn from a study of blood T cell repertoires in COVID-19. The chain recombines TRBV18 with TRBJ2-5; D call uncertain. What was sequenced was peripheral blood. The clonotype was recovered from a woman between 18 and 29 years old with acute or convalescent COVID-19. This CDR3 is CASSPRRNLEETQYF. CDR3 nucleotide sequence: TGTGCCAGCTCACCAAGGAGAAACCTTGAAGAGACCCAGTACTTC.